Included here is one T cell receptor beta chain sequence, with context. RNA, at about 0.45 to 1 ug, was reverse transcribed with random hexamers. One entry per CDR3 protein results from TCRdb running MiXCR on the immunoSEQ multiplex PCR reads. The repertoire consists of approximately 190,000 distinct CDR3 sequences, with approximately 95% occurring once and the leading ten covering approximately 0.098%. This specimen belongs to a study of CD8 T cells in Susac syndrome. TEMRA cells were FACS-enriched, while CD8+ and CD4+ T cells were negatively isolated. Sequenced material: CD4+ T cells from PBMCs. The sequence derives from a human donor with Susac syndrome.

CDR3 sequence: CSASGTVYEQYF. CDR3 DNA sequence: TGCAGCGCCTCCGGGACAGTCTACGAGCAGTACTTC. J is TRBJ2-7 and V is TRBV29-1; TRBD1 matches 7 bases. There are 12 residues in the CDR3. The J segment lost 3 bases and the V segment lost 7 bases, leaving 6 bases of the junction unmatched. Germline values: CDR1 SQVTM, CDR2 ANQGSEA.